The present T cell receptor (beta chain) was sequenced within a study of early stage breast cancer tumors. Trimming cost V 4 bases and J 4 bases; bases outside gene matches: 5. The CDR3 is 15 residues long. The germline V gene has CDR1 SGHNT and CDR2 YYREEE (reference sequence). Profiled with immunoSEQ multiplex PCR; TCRdb holds only in-frame clones, not every one. The data contain about 41,000 clones, around 72% of them singletons. Sample: blood. This TCR was recovered from a person in their fifties with breast cancer. The rearrangement joins TRBV5-4 to TRBJ2-3; 11 nucleotides align to TRBD1. CDR3 DNA sequence: TGTGCCAGCAGCCCCGGGACAGGGGGTTCAGATACGCAGTATTTT. It is translated as CASSPGTGGSDTQYF.